What follows are 9 T cell receptor beta chains derived from one specimen sequenced in a study of OX40 agonist ivuxolimab in advanced cancers. Sequencing used immunoSEQ multiplex PCR; TCRdb keeps in-frame clones, though not all of them. The sample carries roughly 50,000 clones, roughly 85% recorded once. The source was CD4+ or CD8+ T cells sorted from blood, collected in a trial of the OX40 agonist ivuxolimab. Receptors were obtained from an adult with an advanced solid tumor such as melanoma, head and neck, liver or kidney cancer.

The rearrangement uses TRBV5-4 and TRBJ2-3; 11 bases align to TRBD2. CDR1 and CDR2 from the germline V gene are SGHNT and YYREEE (reference sequence). CDR3 length: 14 residues. The V segment lost 3 bases and the J segment 6 bases; nucleotides outside the gene matches: 3. In nucleotides, the CDR3 is TGTGCCAGCAGCTCGACTAGCGGGGAGGATACGCAGTATTTT. Encoded protein: CASSSTSGEDTQYF.

With regard to this clone: Compared with germline, one end of the junction differs, possibly owing to a read error. The CDR3 DNA sequence: TGTGCCAGCAGTCTATCAATGACTTATTCCTACGAGCAGTACTTC. Protein sequence: CASSLSMTYSYEQYF. The chain has TRBV27 and TRBJ2-7, with D unresolved. The V gene's germline CDR1 is MNHEY and CDR2 SMNVEV (reference sequence). The CDR3 is 15 residues long.

The chain is built from TRBV30 and TRBJ1-6; D gene ambiguous. Germline V lookup: CDR1 GTSNPN, CDR2 SVGIG (reference sequence). The CDR3 consists of 12 residues. Trimming stripped 1 base from V and 7 bases from J, with 5 bases between. The CDR3 region has the DNA TGTGCCTGGAGTGAGATGAATTCACCCCTCCACTTT. The encoded protein is CAWSEMNSPLHF.

The count of this clone is one. This chain joins TRBV9 and TRBJ2-5; D is undetermined. This CDR3 region has 14 residues. Trimming stripped 0 bases from V and 1 base from J, with 7 bases between. Germline CDR1 SGDLS, CDR2 YYNGEE. This chain's CDR3 is CASSVGLSQETQYF. The CDR3 DNA reads TGTGCCAGCAGCGTAGGGCTCTCCCAAGAGACCCAGTACTTC.

This clone is a singleton in its sample. This chain links TRBV11-1 with TRBJ1-5; D not resolved. The V end lost 2 bases, the J end lost 5 bases, and 7 bases lay between the germline ends. This CDR3 spans 13 amino acids. Germline V gene data show CDR1 as SGHAT and CDR2 as FQDESV (reference sequence). The CDR3 coding sequence is TGTGCCAGCAGCTTATACTGGGATCAGCCCCAGCATTTT. Translation: CASSLYWDQPQHF.

The V and J genes are TRBV21-1 and TRBJ2-7. TRBV21-1 is reported as a pseudogene. The CDR3 is 15 amino acids. CDR3 DNA: TGTGCCAGCAGCAAAAACCGGATAACCCCCTACGAGCAGTACTTC. Translation: CASSKNRITPYEQYF.

V usage is TRBV10-3 and J usage is TRBJ2-3; D ambiguous. The CDR3 length is 16 residues. The germline CDR1 and CDR2 sequences are ENHRY and SYGVKD. V lost 0 bases and J lost 0, with 10 bases in between. CDR3 region: CAISESTPGSTDTQYF. CDR3 bases: TGTGCCATCAGTGAGTCAACCCCAGGAAGCACAGATACGCAGTATTTT.

V usage is TRBV7-2 and J usage is TRBJ2-7, with 7 bases that match TRBD1. The V and J ends lost 2 bases and 5 bases, in that order; junction bases with no gene match: 6. Germline V gene data show CDR1 as SGHTA and CDR2 as FQGNSA. This CDR3 is 14 amino acids long. The DNA of the CDR3 is TGTGCCAGCAGCTTAAAGACAGGGTTCCACGAGCAGTACTTC. Translating it yields CASSLKTGFHEQYF.

The genes are TRBV30 and TRBJ1-4, with a weak D call TRBD1 (5 bases). The CDR3 is 13 residues long. Trimming left V 7 bases short and J 3 bases short, with 12 bases between. Germline CDR1 is GTSNPN and CDR2 is SVGIG (reference sequence). The CDR3 region has the DNA TGTGCCTCTCTGACAGTCCCTAATGAAAAACTGTTTTTT. This encodes CASLTVPNEKLFF.